The 5 T cell receptor delta chains given below trace back to one sample, sequenced in a study of gamma-delta chains in newborns, infants, children. TCRdb repeated clone calling on the reads with CATT. The table lists roughly 14,000 delta-chain clones, about 7% of them singletons. Sample: blood. The receptors derive from a child who was a newborn, infant or young child, either healthy, febrile or measles-vaccinated (not recorded which).

The chain couples TRDV2 to TRDJ2; 11 bases align to TRDD3. The trim removed 3 bases at V and 0 bases at J, leaving 11 bases unmatched. This CDR3 spans 19 amino acids. Germline V gives CDR1 GEAIGNYY, CDR2 EKD. The CDR3 sequence is CACDSILGDSPSLTAQLFF. Written as DNA, the CDR3 is TGTGCCTGTGACTCCATACTGGGGGATAGCCCCTCTTTGACAGCACAACTCTTCTTT.

A few counts support this clone. The same CDR3 can be traced to other DNA sequences in this sample. The chain couples TRDV2 to TRDJ3; 11 bases match TRDD3. CDR1 is GEAIGNYY and CDR2 is EKD in the germline V gene. V shed 2 bases and J 0 bases; nucleotides not matched to a gene: 8. The CDR3 is 20 amino acids. CDR3 in amino acids: CACDKVLGDRSSWDTRQMFF. The DNA of the CDR3 is TGTGCCTGTGACAAAGTACTGGGGGATAGAAGCTCCTGGGACACCCGACAGATGTTTTTC.

About this clone itself: The amino acid sequence in TCRdb belongs to a much larger clone and departs from this DNA's translation at residue 8, likely a sequencing read error; the sequence shown is translated from the DNA. The rearrangement uses TRDV2 and TRDJ1; 8 nucleotides align to TRDD3. Per germline, CDR1 GEAIGNYY and CDR2 EKD. This CDR3 has 13 residues. The J segment lost 4 bases and the V segment lost 3 bases, leaving 3 bases of the junction unmatched. CDR3 DNA: TGTGCCTGTGACGGGATACGCGACGATAAACTCATCTTT. Amino acid sequence: CACDGIRDDKLIF.

This clone has a count of ten or more. This sequence joins TRDV2 and TRDJ3; 10 nucleotides match TRDD3. V lost 0 bases, J lost 0 bases, and 10 bases stayed unmatched. Per germline, CDR1 GEAIGNYY and CDR2 EKD. CDR3 size: 21 residues. CDR3 loop: CACDTFGTGGSSSWDTRQMFF. For the CDR3, the DNA is TGTGCCTGTGACACCTTCGGTACTGGGGGATCAAGCTCCTGGGACACCCGACAGATGTTTTTC.

This clone was seen a few times. A clone one base away is much larger, so this may be a read error. Other nucleotide sequences from this sample produce the same CDR3. V and J are TRDV2 and TRDJ3; 9 nucleotides match TRDD3. Per germline, CDR1 GEAIGNYY and CDR2 EKD. The CDR3 has 17 residues. The CDR3 sequence is CACDTLGDSWDTRQMFF. The DNA for the CDR3 is TGTGCCTGCGACACACTGGGGGACTCCTGGGACACCCGACAGATGTTTTTC.